The 28 T cell receptor beta chains listed next were all sequenced from one sample in a study of shared clonotypes between healthy human individuals. Clones were read by immunoSEQ multiplex PCR, and TCRdb kept only the in-frame ones, dropping some. The table has about a million clones, roughly 80% seen once. The sequencing sample was made of memory CD4+ T cells from PBMCs. Subset meaning: CD45RA-negative fraction. The receptor set was obtained from a man aged 18 to 30 in good health. Some clones in this sample may be carry-over from other donors' samples.

This clone has only one observation. The rearrangement joins TRBV4-3 to TRBJ2-2; no firm D call. The CDR3 spans 15 residues. Germline V gene lookup returns CDR1 LGHNA and CDR2 YSLEER. V lost 0 bases to trimming and J lost 1 base, with 6 bases between them. CDR3 in amino acids: CASSQDHRNTGELFF. The CDR3 bases are TGCGCCAGCAGCCAAGATCATAGGAACACCGGGGAGCTGTTTTTT.

At least ten counts were recorded for this clone. Other DNA sequences of this sample code for an identical CDR3. This chain connects TRBV5-1 to TRBJ1-1; the D gene is possibly TRBD1 (5 bases). Germline-derived CDR1 and CDR2 are SGHRS and YFSETQ. Trimming pared 2 bases from V and 2 bases from J, leaving 7 bases between. The CDR3 extends over 13 amino acids. The CDR3 loop reads CASSLDSNTEAFF. The CDR3 coding sequence is TGCGCCAGCAGCTTAGACAGTAACACTGAAGCTTTCTTT.

The gene calls are TRBV7-9 and TRBJ2-5; D is possibly TRBD1 (5 bases). Trimming removed 5 bases at V and 3 bases at J, with 13 bases between. Germline V CDR1 and CDR2: SEHNR, FQNEAQ (reference sequence). CDR3 size: 14 residues. Written as DNA, the CDR3 is TGTGCCAGCAGCCTGGCCACAGGCAAAGAGACCCAGTACTTC. It is translated as CASSLATGKETQYF.

The chain employs TRBV30 and TRBJ1-2; D is perhaps TRBD1 (5 bases). CDR3 length equals 13 residues. Trimming removed 0 bases at V and 8 bases at J, with 13 bases between. The germline V gene has CDR1 GTSNPN and CDR2 SVGIG (reference sequence). CDR3: CAWSVAGVSGYTF. The CDR3 DNA sequence: TGTGCCTGGAGTGTGGCGGGGGTAAGCGGCTACACCTTC.

As regards this clone: In the same sample, other DNA sequences code for this CDR3. V is TRBV5-1 and J is TRBJ2-7; D is perhaps TRBD2 (6 bases). The ends were cut back, 1 base at V and 2 bases at J, with 7 bases in the middle. From germline, CDR1 is SGHRS and CDR2 YFSETQ. The CDR3 is 13 amino acids. The CDR3 loop reads CASSLREPYEQYF. The DNA for the CDR3 is TGCGCCAGCAGCTTGCGGGAGCCCTACGAGCAGTACTTC.

This clone was observed once. V is TRBV4-3 and J is TRBJ1-1; possible D gene TRBD1, 5 bases. Germline lookup yields CDR1 LGHNA and CDR2 YSLEER. This CDR3 spans 16 amino acids. V gave up 0 bases and J gave up 3 bases, with 14 bases separating them. The CDR3 bases are TGCGCCAGCAGCCAAGACCCGGGGGGTACGGACACTGAAGCTTTCTTT. It encodes CASSQDPGGTDTEAFF.

This clone was seen only once. This could be a read error, since a much larger clone is one nucleotide away. The chain combines TRBV5-1 with TRBJ1-4; D uncertain. The CDR3 sequence is 15 residues long. Germline V CDR1 and CDR2: SGHRS, YFSETQ. Trimming removed 4 bases at V and 4 bases at J, with 14 bases between. The CDR3 bases are TGCGCCAGCAGCGACCTGGCAGGATATAATGAAAAACTGTTTTTT. It codes for CASSDLAGYNEKLFF.

The sample holds one count of this clone. The chain employs TRBV5-1 and TRBJ2-7; 10 nucleotides line up with TRBD2. Germline-derived CDR1 and CDR2 are SGHRS and YFSETQ. The CDR3 contains 16 residues. With 3 bases clipped from V and 2 bases from J, the junction kept 8 bases outside the gene matches. CDR3 sequence reads: CASSSKPSGSAYEQYF. The CDR3 DNA reads as TGCGCCAGCAGCTCCAAACCTAGCGGGAGCGCCTACGAGCAGTACTTC.

The J gene is TRBJ2-5, the V gene TRBV7-8; D perhaps matches TRBD1 (6 bases). CDR3 length: 15 residues. The ends were cut back, 4 bases at V and 0 bases at J, with 12 bases in the middle. In germline, CDR1 is SGHVS, CDR2 FQNEAQ. For the CDR3, the DNA is TGTGCCAGCAGCTCAGGACAGATGTACCAAGAGACCCAGTACTTC. Protein product: CASSSGQMYQETQYF.

In this sample, this clone turned up once. The V and J genes are TRBV19 and TRBJ1-3; tentatively, D is TRBD1 (6 bases). This CDR3 has 16 amino acids. Per germline, CDR1 LNHDA and CDR2 SQIVND (reference sequence). The germline V and J ends were trimmed by 3 bases and 0 bases, with 12 bases remaining between them. CDR3 DNA: TGTGCCAGTAGTATCGGACAGCTGAGCTCTGGAAACACCATATATTTT. It codes for CASSIGQLSSGNTIYF.

This clone was seen only once. The chain combines TRBV2 with TRBJ2-1; 10 nucleotides align to TRBD1. CDR1 SNHLY and CDR2 FYNNEI come from the germline V gene. The CDR3 is 18 residues long. The trim removed 4 bases at V and 0 bases at J, leaving 9 bases unmatched. The CDR3 sequence is CASSVGQGRSSSYNEQFF. In nucleotides, the CDR3 is TGTGCCAGCAGTGTGGGACAGGGGCGAAGTAGCTCCTACAATGAGCAGTTCTTC.

This clone has at least ten counts. The J gene is TRBJ1-2, the V gene TRBV28; D is unresolved. The germline gives CDR1 MDHEN, CDR2 SYDVKM. The ends were cut back, 6 bases at V and 0 bases at J, with 8 bases in the middle. CDR3 length: 13 residues. The CDR3 DNA reads TGTGCCAGCAGGGTGGATTCTAACTATGGCTACACCTTC. Translation: CASRVDSNYGYTF.

The V and J genes are TRBV6-1 and TRBJ2-7; D ambiguous. CDR3 length: 12 amino acids. V was pared by 8 bases and J by 3 bases, with 11 bases between. Germline V CDR1 and CDR2: MNHNS, SASEGT. Here the CDR3 reads CASQPVGYEQYF. The DNA for the CDR3 is TGTGCCAGCCAGCCCGTCGGCTACGAGCAGTACTTC.

This sequence joins TRBV19 and TRBJ2-2, with D uncertain. The CDR3 runs to 15 residues. The V end lost 4 bases, the J end lost 0 bases, and 9 bases lay between the germline ends. CDR1 LNHDA and CDR2 SQIVND come from the germline V gene (reference sequence). CDR3 bases: TGTGCCAGTAGTAAATGGAGCGCGAACACCGGGGAGCTGTTTTTT. Encoded protein: CASSKWSANTGELFF.

This clone was observed a few times. V usage is TRBV6-1 and J usage is TRBJ2-4, with D possibly TRBD1 on 5 matching bases. This CDR3 comprises 13 residues. The V end was cut by 4 bases, the J end by 4 bases, with 8 bases between. The germline CDR1 and CDR2 sequences are MNHNS and SASEGT. Here the CDR3 reads CASSVRQKNIQYF. The CDR3 nucleotides are TGTGCCAGCAGTGTTCGACAGAAAAACATTCAGTACTTC.

This clone was seen just once. The chain is built from TRBV13 and TRBJ2-3; 12 bases align to TRBD2. The CDR3 runs 14 residues. Per the germline V gene, CDR1 is PRHDT and CDR2 is FYEKMQ (reference sequence). The V gene end was trimmed by 6 bases and the J gene end by 5 bases; junction bases not matched to a gene: 3. The CDR3 DNA follows: TGTGCCAGCAGTAGACTAGCGGGAGTAGATACGCAGTATTTT. Amino acids: CASSRLAGVDTQYF.

The rearrangement links TRBV6-5 to TRBJ2-1, with D perhaps TRBD1 or TRBD2 (5 bases each). The CDR3 totals 14 residues. Trimming removed 0 bases from V and 6 bases from J, with 9 bases in between. Germline V gene lookup returns CDR1 MNHEY and CDR2 SVGAGI. The CDR3 protein is CASSYSGAPNEQFF. The CDR3 nucleotides read TGTGCCAGCAGTTACTCCGGGGCCCCCAATGAGCAGTTCTTC.

This clone showed up just a few times. This chain connects TRBV28 to TRBJ2-2; TRBD2 aligns across 10 bases. This CDR3 contains 16 residues. Germline V gene lookup returns CDR1 MDHEN and CDR2 SYDVKM. Trimming at V came to 6 bases and at J to 4 bases, leaving 8 bases not matched to a gene. In nucleotides, the CDR3 is TGTGCCAGCAGGACACTAGCGGGACCCTCCACCGGGGAGCTGTTTTTT. Its translation is CASRTLAGPSTGELFF.

The genes are TRBV4-3 and TRBJ1-4; the D is unclear. V was clipped by 0 bases and J by 1 base, with 3 bases between them. The CDR3 runs 14 residues. Per germline, CDR1 LGHNA and CDR2 YSLEER. The CDR3 here is CASSQERTNEKLFF. The CDR3, as DNA: TGCGCCAGCAGCCAAGAGAGAACTAATGAAAAACTGTTTTTT.

The genes are TRBV5-4 and TRBJ2-3; maybe TRBD2 (5 bases). The germline gives CDR1 SGHNT, CDR2 YYREEE (reference sequence). Trimming pared 9 bases from V and 6 bases from J, leaving 11 bases between. The CDR3 loop spans 11 amino acids. The CDR3 loop is CATDTGDTQYF. The CDR3 nucleotides read TGTGCCACCGACACGGGGGATACGCAGTATTTT.

The chain has TRBV5-6 and TRBJ1-2; TRBD1 matches 7 bases. Looked up from germline, CDR1 is SGHDT and CDR2 is YYEEEE. The CDR3 length is 15 residues. With 4 bases clipped from V and 4 bases from J, the junction kept 10 bases outside the gene matches. The CDR3 sequence: CASSLNRGSAYGYTF. The CDR3 DNA sequence: TGTGCCAGCAGCCTGAACAGGGGTTCTGCCTATGGCTACACCTTC.

V is TRBV15 and J is TRBJ2-7; 8 bases match TRBD1. The V segment lost 4 bases and the J segment 5 bases; nucleotides outside the gene matches: 7. Germline assignment: CDR1 LNHNV and CDR2 YYDKDF (reference sequence). The CDR3 runs to 14 residues. The CDR3 here is CATSTGTGRHEQYF. The CDR3 region has the DNA TGTGCCACCAGCACCGGGACAGGCCGCCACGAGCAGTACTTC.

The V and J genes are TRBV27 and TRBJ2-7; 7 bases match TRBD1. CDR1 MNHEY and CDR2 SMNVEV come from the germline V gene (reference sequence). Losses at the gene ends were 5 bases for V and 3 bases for J; bases not matched to a gene: 16. This CDR3 is built from 17 residues. The CDR3 region is CASSLGRIRDRDYEQYF. In DNA, the CDR3 is TGTGCCAGCAGTCTCGGCCGGATAAGGGACAGAGACTACGAGCAGTACTTC.

The chain recombines TRBV28 with TRBJ2-7, with D unresolved. CDR3 length equals 11 residues. The V gene's germline CDR1 is MDHEN and CDR2 SYDVKM. Trimming removed 8 bases from V and 3 bases from J, with 8 bases in between. The CDR3 reads CASGSYYEQYF. CDR3 coding DNA: TGTGCCAGCGGATCGTACTACGAGCAGTACTTC.

About this clone itself: A single base separates this from a much larger clone, so it may be a read error. V usage is TRBV30 and J usage is TRBJ1-1; the D gene is possibly TRBD1 (5 bases). The V gene's germline CDR1 is GTSNPN and CDR2 SVGIG (reference sequence). Trimming cost V 1 base and J 4 bases, with 10 bases left between them. The CDR3 contains 13 residues. The CDR3 protein is CAWSGDGSTEAFF. CDR3 in DNA: TGTGCCTGGAGTGGGGACGGCTCCACTGAAGCTTTCTTT.

This clone appeared once. V and J are TRBV5-1 and TRBJ2-2; D may correspond to TRBD1 or TRBD2 (6 bases each). CDR1 SGHRS and CDR2 YFSETQ come from the germline V gene. Trimming pared 6 bases from V and 1 base from J, leaving 13 bases between. The CDR3 is 15 amino acids. CDR3 amino acids: CASKRGAENTGELFF. CDR3 DNA sequence: TGCGCCAGCAAGAGGGGGGCGGAGAACACCGGGGAGCTGTTTTTT.

The chain is built from TRBV7-2 and TRBJ2-1; possibly TRBD1 for D (5 bases). The V end lost 3 bases, the J end lost 2 bases, and 11 bases lay between the germline ends. This CDR3 contains 15 residues. Germline-derived CDR1 and CDR2 are SGHTA and FQGNSA. The CDR3 protein is CASSLGLATYNEQFF. CDR3 bases: TGTGCCAGCAGCTTGGGGCTCGCTACCTACAATGAGCAGTTCTTC.

The J gene is TRBJ2-7, the V gene TRBV6-6; TRBD1 is a possible D gene (5 bases). Germline assignment: CDR1 MNHNY and CDR2 SVGAGI (reference sequence). This CDR3 region has 12 residues. Trimming pared 8 bases from V and 7 bases from J, leaving 15 bases between. The CDR3: CASHRQSAEQYF. The CDR3 DNA reads TGTGCCAGCCATCGACAGTCGGCGGAGCAGTACTTC.